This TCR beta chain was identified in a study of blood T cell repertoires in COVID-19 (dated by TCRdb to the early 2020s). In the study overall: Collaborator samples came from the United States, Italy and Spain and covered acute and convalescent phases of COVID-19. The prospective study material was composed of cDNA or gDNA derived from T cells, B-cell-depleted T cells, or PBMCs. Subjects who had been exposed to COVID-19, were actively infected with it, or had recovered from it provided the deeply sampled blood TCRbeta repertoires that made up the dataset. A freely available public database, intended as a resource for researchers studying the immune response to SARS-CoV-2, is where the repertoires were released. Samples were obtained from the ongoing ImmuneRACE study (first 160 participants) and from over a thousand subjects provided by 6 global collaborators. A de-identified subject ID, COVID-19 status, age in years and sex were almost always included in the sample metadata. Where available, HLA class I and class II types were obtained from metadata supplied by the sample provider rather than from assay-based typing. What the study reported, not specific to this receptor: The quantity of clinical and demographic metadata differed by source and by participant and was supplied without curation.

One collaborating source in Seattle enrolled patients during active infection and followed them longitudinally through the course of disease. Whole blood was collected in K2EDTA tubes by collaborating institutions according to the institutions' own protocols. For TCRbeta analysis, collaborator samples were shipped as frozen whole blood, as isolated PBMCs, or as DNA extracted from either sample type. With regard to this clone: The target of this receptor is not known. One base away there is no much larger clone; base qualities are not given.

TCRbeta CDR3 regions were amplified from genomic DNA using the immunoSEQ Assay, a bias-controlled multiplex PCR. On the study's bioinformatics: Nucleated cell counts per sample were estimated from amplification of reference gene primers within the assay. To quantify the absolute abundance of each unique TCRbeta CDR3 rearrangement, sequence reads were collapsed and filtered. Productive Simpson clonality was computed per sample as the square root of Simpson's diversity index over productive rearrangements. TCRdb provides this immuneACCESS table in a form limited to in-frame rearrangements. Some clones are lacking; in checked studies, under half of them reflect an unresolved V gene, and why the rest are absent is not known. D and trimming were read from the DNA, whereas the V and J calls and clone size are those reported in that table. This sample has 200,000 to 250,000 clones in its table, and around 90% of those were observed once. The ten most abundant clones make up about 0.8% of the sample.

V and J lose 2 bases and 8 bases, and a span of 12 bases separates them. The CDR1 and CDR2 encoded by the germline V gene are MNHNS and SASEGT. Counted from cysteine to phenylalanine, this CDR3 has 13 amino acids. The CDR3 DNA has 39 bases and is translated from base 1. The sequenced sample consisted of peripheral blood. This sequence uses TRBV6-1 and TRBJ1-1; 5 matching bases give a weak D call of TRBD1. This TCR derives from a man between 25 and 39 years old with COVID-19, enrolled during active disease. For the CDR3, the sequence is CASSEMGRSEAFF. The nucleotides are TGTGCCAGCAGTGAAATGGGGCGGTCCGAAGCTTTCTTT.